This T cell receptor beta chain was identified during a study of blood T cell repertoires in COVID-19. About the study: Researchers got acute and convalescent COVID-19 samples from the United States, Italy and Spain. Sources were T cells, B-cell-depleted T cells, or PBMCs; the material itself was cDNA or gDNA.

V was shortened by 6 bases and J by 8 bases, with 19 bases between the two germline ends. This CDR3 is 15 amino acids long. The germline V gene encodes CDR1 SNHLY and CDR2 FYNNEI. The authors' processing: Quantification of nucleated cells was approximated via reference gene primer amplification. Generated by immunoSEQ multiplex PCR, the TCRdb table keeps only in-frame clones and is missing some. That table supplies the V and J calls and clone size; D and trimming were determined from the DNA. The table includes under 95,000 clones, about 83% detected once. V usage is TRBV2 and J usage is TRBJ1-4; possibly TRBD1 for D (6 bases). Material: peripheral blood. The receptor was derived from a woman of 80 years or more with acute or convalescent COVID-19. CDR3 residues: CASRVLGARDEKLFF. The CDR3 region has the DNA TGTGCCAGCAGGGTCTTGGGGGCCCGGGACGAAAAACTGTTTTTT.